A selection of T cell receptor beta chains follows, all from one sample in a study of long-term antiretroviral therapy in people with HIV. Data came from immunoSEQ multiplex PCR; TCRdb stores just in-frame clones and leaves some out. The sample gives about 23,000 clones, around 83% of which show up once; 20% to 25% is in the top ten. Sequenced material: unsorted PBMCs, taken 0.4 years after starting antiretroviral therapy. These receptors originate from a man in his fifties or sixties with HIV. CDR3s include the opening cysteine and the closing phenylalanine or tryptophan. Fields, in order: V gene, J gene, clone size, D gene, CDR3 protein, CDR3 DNA. D genes are given only for firm matches. Size is omitted from some rows. Given values are once, few, many or a class for expanded clones.

TRBV5-1	TRBJ1-4	-	-	CASSLGDGNEKLFF	TGCGCCAGCAGCTTGGGGGACGGCAATGAAAAACTGTTTTTT
TRBV10-1	TRBJ2-1	once	TRBD2	CASSEGGGPWYEQFF	TGCGCCAGCAGTGAAGGCGGGGGACCTTGGTATGAGCAGTTCTTC
TRBV27	TRBJ2-6	-	-	CASSLIGMEVSGANVLTF	TGTGCCAGCAGTTTAATAGGTATGGAGGTCTCTGGGGCCAACGTCCTGACTTTC
TRBV9	TRBJ1-6	-	-	CASTPGVGNNSPLHF	TGTGCCAGCACCCCCGGGGTTGGAAATAATTCACCCCTCCACTTT
TRBV9	TRBJ2-2	-	-	CASSVGSESGELFF	TGTGCCAGCAGCGTAGGGTCCGAATCCGGGGAGCTGTTTTTT
TRBV5-1	TRBJ2-7	-	-	CASSFPGDEQYF	TGCGCCAGCAGCTTCCCCGGCGACGAGCAGTACTTC
TRBV30	TRBJ2-3	once	-	CAWSPTKEGGATDTQYF	TGTGCCTGGAGTCCAACAAAAGAAGGGGGAGCTACAGATACGCAGTATTTT
TRBV6-5	TRBJ2-1	-	TRBD1	CASSFLQGPRREQFF	TGTGCCAGCAGTTTTTTACAGGGGCCTAGGCGGGAGCAGTTCTTC
TRBV27	TRBJ2-1	-	-	CASSLSGNYNEQFF	TGTGCCAGCAGTTTGTCGGGCAACTACAATGAGCAGTTCTTC
TRBV5-1	TRBJ1-6	-	-	CASSLKRVLRDSYNSPLHF	TGCGCCAGCAGCTTGAAAAGGGTGTTGAGGGACTCCTATAATTCACCCCTCCACTTT